Described below is a single T cell receptor beta chain sequence and its context. As yet, its antigen is unknown. The PCR used 60 Vbeta and 13 Jbeta primers. This table comes from immunoSEQ multiplex PCR, and its TCRdb copy is limited to in-frame clones, with some not included. The sample gives fewer than 130,000 clones, 74% of which show up once; roughly 2.7% is in the top ten. The source of the sample is a study of cytomegalovirus exposure and HLA in healthy donors. Regarding the study as a whole: Later analysis suggested links between common viral pathogens and several top significant clusters. With high specificity and sensitivity, the classifier reportedly diagnosed cytomegalovirus status. Sequencing likely generated an artifact that appeared as a cluster of highly shared sequence variants.

This CDR3 has 20 residues. CDR1 MGHRA and CDR2 YSYEKL come from the germline V gene. Trimming at V came to 1 base and at J to 3 bases, leaving 12 bases not matched to a gene. The TCR sequence derives from a man in his fifties in good health and CMV-seropositive. The chain combines TRBV4-1 with TRBJ2-3; 14 bases are a match to TRBD2. The sequenced sample consisted of PBMCs. The CDR3 spells CASSQGLYGTSGGSTDTQYF. Written as DNA, the CDR3 is TGCGCCAGCAGCCAAGGATTGTACGGGACTAGCGGGGGCTCGACAGATACGCAGTATTTT.